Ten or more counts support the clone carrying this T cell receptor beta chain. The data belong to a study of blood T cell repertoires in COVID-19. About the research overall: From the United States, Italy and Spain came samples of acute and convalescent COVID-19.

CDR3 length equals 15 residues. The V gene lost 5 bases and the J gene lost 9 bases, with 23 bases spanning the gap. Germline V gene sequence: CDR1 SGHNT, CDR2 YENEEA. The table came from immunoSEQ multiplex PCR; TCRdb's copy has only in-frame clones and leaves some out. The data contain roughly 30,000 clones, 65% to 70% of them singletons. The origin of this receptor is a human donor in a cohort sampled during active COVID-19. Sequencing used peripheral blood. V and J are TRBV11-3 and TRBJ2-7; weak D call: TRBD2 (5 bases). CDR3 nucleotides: TGTGCCAGCAGCCCCATTTGGGATACCGACGAGGGGCAGTACTTC. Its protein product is CASSPIWDTDEGQYF. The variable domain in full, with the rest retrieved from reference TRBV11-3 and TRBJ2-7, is EAGVVQSPRYKIIEKKQPVAFWCNPISGHNTLYWYLQNLGQGPELLIRYENEEAVDDSQLPKDRFSAERLKGVDSTLKIQPAELGDSAVYLCASSPIWDTDEGQYFGPGTRLTVT.